The rows below give T cell receptor beta chains drawn from one sample of a study of blood T cell repertoires in COVID-19. Only in-frame clones appear in the TCRdb table, and some are missing; sequencing was by immunoSEQ multiplex PCR. The table lists about 50,000 clones, 65% to 90% of them singletons. Sequenced sample: peripheral blood. These receptors came from an older woman with acute or convalescent COVID-19. The CDR3 runs from the conserved cysteine through the conserved F or W. Each record gives: D gene, V gene, J gene, clone size, CDR3 protein, CDR3 DNA. A D gene is named only where the DNA matches it firmly. Expanded clones are given a class, and other clones once, few, many or no size at all.

d_gene: TRBD1; v_gene: TRBV19; j_gene: TRBJ1-5; abundance: NA; CDR3aa: CASSAQSGGGQPQHF; CDR3nt: TGTGCCAGTAGTGCACAATCAGGGGGAGGTCAGCCCCAGCATTTT
d_gene: TRBD2; v_gene: TRBV10-2; j_gene: TRBJ2-7; abundance: NA; CDR3aa: CASIQLAGGGEQYF; CDR3nt: TGCGCCAGCATCCAACTAGCGGGAGGGGGCGAGCAGTACTTC
d_gene: NA; v_gene: TRBV5-1; j_gene: TRBJ2-1; abundance: NA; CDR3aa: CASSLTGTDNEQFF; CDR3nt: TGCGCCAGCAGCTTGACCGGGACTGACAATGAGCAGTTCTTC
d_gene: TRBD2; v_gene: TRBV5-6; j_gene: TRBJ2-3; abundance: once; CDR3aa: CASSLSLAGITDTQYF; CDR3nt: TGTGCCAGCAGCTTGAGCCTAGCGGGGATCACAGATACGCAGTATTTT
d_gene: TRBD1; v_gene: TRBV19; j_gene: TRBJ1-2; abundance: NA; CDR3aa: CASRQGDGYTF; CDR3nt: TGTGCCAGCAGACAGGGGGATGGCTACACCTTC
d_gene: NA; v_gene: TRBV18; j_gene: TRBJ1-5; abundance: NA; CDR3aa: CASSLSAHGNQPQHF; CDR3nt: TGTGCCAGCTCACTATCCGCGCACGGGAATCAGCCCCAGCATTTT
d_gene: TRBD1; v_gene: TRBV28; j_gene: TRBJ2-1; abundance: NA; CDR3aa: CAVRDRGLYEQFF; CDR3nt: TGTGCCGTCCGGGACAGGGGGCTGTATGAGCAGTTCTTC
d_gene: NA; v_gene: TRBV6-5; j_gene: TRBJ2-1; abundance: few; CDR3aa: CASSYDREQFF; CDR3nt: TGTGCCAGCAGTTACGACAGGGAGCAGTTCTTC
d_gene: NA; v_gene: TRBV28; j_gene: TRBJ1-3; abundance: NA; CDR3aa: CASSFQGQSSGNTIYF; CDR3nt: TGTGCCAGCAGTTTCCAAGGACAGTCCTCTGGAAACACCATATATTTT
d_gene: TRBD1; v_gene: TRBV28; j_gene: TRBJ1-2; abundance: NA; CDR3aa: CASSLWQDRDAYTF; CDR3nt: TGTGCCAGCAGTTTATGGCAGGACAGGGACGCCTACACCTTC
d_gene: NA; v_gene: TRBV19; j_gene: TRBJ2-2; abundance: NA; CDR3aa: CASSISGQTGELFF; CDR3nt: TGTGCCAGTAGTATATCCGGACAGACCGGGGAGCTGTTTTTT
d_gene: TRBD1; v_gene: TRBV24-1; j_gene: TRBJ1-5; abundance: NA; CDR3aa: CATSESGTGNRPQHF; CDR3nt: TGTGCCACCAGTGAATCCGGGACAGGGAACCGGCCCCAGCATTTT
d_gene: TRBD1; v_gene: TRBV29-1; j_gene: TRBJ1-2; abundance: NA; CDR3aa: CSVGQGRNYGYTF; CDR3nt: TGCAGCGTGGGACAGGGGCGAAACTATGGCTACACCTTC
d_gene: NA; v_gene: TRBV6-5; j_gene: TRBJ1-1; abundance: NA; CDR3aa: CASSYSSRGDGAEAFF; CDR3nt: TGTGCCAGCAGTTACTCGAGTCGGGGGGATGGCGCTGAAGCTTTCTTT
d_gene: NA; v_gene: TRBV11-2; j_gene: TRBJ1-2; abundance: NA; CDR3aa: CASSLNQGWSGYTF; CDR3nt: TGTGCCAGCAGCTTAAATCAGGGTTGGTCTGGCTACACCTTC
d_gene: NA; v_gene: TRBV30; j_gene: TRBJ2-7; abundance: NA; CDR3aa: CAWSSQYGVEQYF; CDR3nt: TGTGCCTGGAGTTCTCAGTACGGAGTTGAGCAGTACTTC
d_gene: TRBD1; v_gene: TRBV4-2; j_gene: TRBJ1-3; abundance: NA; CDR3aa: CASSQVADRTGIGNTIYF; CDR3nt: TGTGCCAGCAGCCAAGTCGCGGACCGGACAGGCATAGGAAACACCATATATTTT
d_gene: NA; v_gene: TRBV28; j_gene: TRBJ1-2; abundance: NA; CDR3aa: CASRHTAFADYGYTF; CDR3nt: TGTGCCAGCAGACATACTGCTTTTGCGGACTATGGCTACACCTTC
d_gene: NA; v_gene: TRBV19; j_gene: TRBJ1-5; abundance: NA; CDR3aa: CASSIDLRLQLDQPQHF; CDR3nt: TGTGCCAGTAGTATAGACCTTAGACTCCAACTTGATCAGCCCCAGCATTTT
d_gene: TRBD2; v_gene: TRBV2; j_gene: TRBJ2-1; abundance: NA; CDR3aa: CASSGMAGGYNEQFF; CDR3nt: TGTGCCAGCAGTGGAATGGCGGGGGGATACAATGAGCAGTTCTTC
d_gene: TRBD1; v_gene: TRBV27; j_gene: TRBJ2-1; abundance: NA; CDR3aa: CASIQGARLGYNEQFF; CDR3nt: TGTGCCAGCATCCAGGGGGCCCGGCTGGGCTACAATGAGCAGTTCTTC
d_gene: NA; v_gene: TRBV10-1; j_gene: TRBJ1-1; abundance: NA; CDR3aa: CASRSQGVEAFF; CDR3nt: TGCGCCAGCAGGTCACAGGGAGTTGAAGCTTTCTTT
d_gene: TRBD1; v_gene: TRBV5-6; j_gene: TRBJ1-6; abundance: NA; CDR3aa: CASSLNRGGSPLHF; CDR3nt: TGTGCCAGCAGCTTAAACAGGGGAGGCTCACCCCTCCACTTT
d_gene: TRBD1; v_gene: TRBV2; j_gene: TRBJ1-2; abundance: NA; CDR3aa: CASSADRGDGYTF; CDR3nt: TGTGCCAGCAGTGCAGACAGGGGGGATGGCTACACCTTC
d_gene: TRBD2; v_gene: TRBV9; j_gene: TRBJ2-2; abundance: NA; CDR3aa: CASSSTPGTKTGELFF; CDR3nt: TGTGCCAGCAGCTCAACCCCCGGGACTAAAACCGGGGAGCTGTTTTTT
d_gene: NA; v_gene: TRBV2; j_gene: TRBJ1-4; abundance: few; CDR3aa: CASSRQQATNEKLFF; CDR3nt: TGTGCCAGCAGCCGTCAACAGGCAACTAATGAAAAACTGTTTTTT
d_gene: NA; v_gene: TRBV24-1; j_gene: TRBJ1-5; abundance: NA; CDR3aa: CATSDSGGGNQPQHF; CDR3nt: TGTGCCACCAGTGATTCCGGGGGGGGCAATCAGCCCCAGCATTTT
d_gene: NA; v_gene: TRBV20-1; j_gene: TRBJ2-1; abundance: NA; CDR3aa: CSARQSGEQFF; CDR3nt: TGCAGTGCTAGACAGTCAGGGGAGCAGTTCTTC
d_gene: NA; v_gene: TRBV28; j_gene: TRBJ2-1; abundance: once; CDR3aa: CASQGGYNEQFF; CDR3nt: TGTGCCTCCCAAGGGGGTTACAATGAGCAGTTCTTC
d_gene: NA; v_gene: TRBV7-9; j_gene: TRBJ1-2; abundance: NA; CDR3aa: CASSSSGGFYGYTF; CDR3nt: TGTGCCAGCAGCTCCTCCGGCGGCTTCTATGGCTACACCTTC
d_gene: NA; v_gene: TRBV29-1; j_gene: TRBJ2-6; abundance: NA; CDR3aa: CSVDGGIGANVLTF; CDR3nt: TGCAGCGTTGATGGAGGGATTGGGGCCAACGTCCTGACTTTC
d_gene: NA; v_gene: TRBV28; j_gene: TRBJ1-1; abundance: NA; CDR3aa: CASSLDRNLNTEAFF; CDR3nt: TGTGCCAGCAGTTTGGACAGAAACCTGAACACTGAAGCTTTCTTT
d_gene: TRBD1; v_gene: TRBV5-6; j_gene: TRBJ1-2; abundance: NA; CDR3aa: CASRWGQGGYYGYTF; CDR3nt: TGTGCCAGCAGATGGGGGCAGGGGGGTTACTATGGCTACACCTTC
d_gene: NA; v_gene: TRBV5-1; j_gene: TRBJ1-2; abundance: NA; CDR3aa: CASSLGQGPNYGYTF; CDR3nt: TGCGCCAGCAGCTTGGGCCAGGGCCCTAACTATGGCTACACCTTC
d_gene: NA; v_gene: TRBV19; j_gene: TRBJ1-5; abundance: NA; CDR3aa: CASSMSPDQPQHF; CDR3nt: TGTGCCAGTAGTATGAGTCCGGATCAGCCCCAGCATTTT
d_gene: TRBD2; v_gene: TRBV27; j_gene: TRBJ2-7; abundance: few; CDR3aa: CATRARASGLYEQYF; CDR3nt: TGTGCCACCCGGGCGAGGGCTAGCGGGCTCTACGAGCAGTACTTC
d_gene: NA; v_gene: TRBV3-1/TRBV3-2; j_gene: TRBJ1-1; abundance: NA; CDR3aa: CASSQDRGRNTEAFF; CDR3nt: TGTGCCAGCAGCCAAGATCGAGGCCGAAACACTGAAGCTTTCTTT
d_gene: NA; v_gene: TRBV30; j_gene: TRBJ2-4; abundance: NA; CDR3aa: CAGRGAVKNIQYF; CDR3nt: TGTGCTGGCAGGGGGGCTGTCAAAAACATTCAGTACTTC
d_gene: NA; v_gene: TRBV4-2; j_gene: TRBJ2-5; abundance: NA; CDR3aa: CASSQDHAETQYF; CDR3nt: TGTGCCAGCAGCCAAGATCATGCGGAGACCCAGTACTTC
d_gene: NA; v_gene: TRBV9; j_gene: TRBJ2-7; abundance: once; CDR3aa: CASSRLEGEQYF; CDR3nt: TGTGCCAGCAGCCGACTAGAAGGCGAGCAGTACTTC
d_gene: NA; v_gene: TRBV18; j_gene: TRBJ1-1; abundance: NA; CDR3aa: CASSPPGRGMMNTEAFF; CDR3nt: TGTGCCAGCTCACCCCCAGGTCGAGGGATGATGAACACTGAAGCTTTCTTT
d_gene: NA; v_gene: TRBV14; j_gene: TRBJ1-3; abundance: NA; CDR3aa: CASSVLGRGTPSGNTIYF; CDR3nt: TGTGCCAGCAGCGTTTTGGGGCGAGGTACTCCTTCTGGAAACACCATATATTTT
d_gene: TRBD1; v_gene: TRBV5-4; j_gene: TRBJ1-1; abundance: NA; CDR3aa: CASSRGDRGRNTEAFF; CDR3nt: TGTGCCAGCAGCCGGGGGGACAGGGGGAGGAACACTGAAGCTTTCTTT
d_gene: NA; v_gene: TRBV2; j_gene: TRBJ2-7; abundance: NA; CDR3aa: CASRETSEQYF; CDR3nt: TGTGCCAGCAGGGAGACTAGCGAGCAGTACTTC
d_gene: NA; v_gene: TRBV28; j_gene: TRBJ1-2; abundance: NA; CDR3aa: CASRTTANYGYTF; CDR3nt: TGTGCCAGCAGAACGACAGCTAACTATGGCTACACCTTC